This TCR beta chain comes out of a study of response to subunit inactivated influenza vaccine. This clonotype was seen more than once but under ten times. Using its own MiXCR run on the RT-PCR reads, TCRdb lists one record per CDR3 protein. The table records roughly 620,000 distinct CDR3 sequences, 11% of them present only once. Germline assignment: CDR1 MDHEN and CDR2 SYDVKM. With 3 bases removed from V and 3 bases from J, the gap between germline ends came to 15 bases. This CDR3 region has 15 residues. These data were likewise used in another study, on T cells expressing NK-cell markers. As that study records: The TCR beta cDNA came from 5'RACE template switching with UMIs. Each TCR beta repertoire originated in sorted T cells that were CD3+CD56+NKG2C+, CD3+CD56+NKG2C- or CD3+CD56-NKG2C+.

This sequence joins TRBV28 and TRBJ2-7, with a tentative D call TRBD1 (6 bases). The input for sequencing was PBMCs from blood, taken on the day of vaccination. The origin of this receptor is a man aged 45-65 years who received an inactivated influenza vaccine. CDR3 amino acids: CASSFVQGPSYEQYF. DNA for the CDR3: TGTGCCAGCAGTTTTGTTCAGGGGCCTAGCTACGAGCAGTACTTC.